This record concerns one TCR beta chain sequence. The antigen is not known. The data were obtained in a study of OX40 agonist ivuxolimab in advanced cancers. Germline lookup yields CDR1 MNHEY and CDR2 SMNVEV (reference sequence). Trimming took off 5 bases at V and 0 bases at J, with 16 bases between the two ends. The CDR3 length is 16 residues. Study observations and caveats: Individuals who were partial responders at 0.1-3.0 mg/kg had clonal expansion that ranked among the lowest.

The assay was immunoSEQ multiplex PCR, and TCRdb's table has in-frame clones only and misses some. Here the sample spans approximately 70,000 clones, 80% to 95% being singletons. The TCR originated in an adult with an advanced solid tumor such as melanoma, head and neck, liver or kidney cancer. This specimen consisted of CD4+ or CD8+ T cells sorted from blood, obtained in a trial of the OX40 agonist ivuxolimab. V and J are TRBV27 and TRBJ1-1; D is undetermined. The CDR3 spells CASSTLLGVMNTEAFF. The CDR3 DNA reads as TGTGCCAGCAGTACGTTACTCGGGGTAATGAACACTGAAGCTTTCTTT.